One and the same sample provided the 18 T cell receptor beta chains below, sequenced in a study of blood T cell repertoires in COVID-19. Generated by immunoSEQ multiplex PCR, the TCRdb table keeps only in-frame clones and is missing some. The sample consists of roughly 63,000 clones, under 85% of them appearing once. The sample consisted of peripheral blood. The source is a woman older than 75 with acute or convalescent COVID-19.

The chain uses TRBV12-3 or TRBV12-4 and TRBJ2-7, with TRBD1 identical over 9 bases. The CDR3 spans 12 residues. The J segment lost 10 bases and the V segment lost 3 bases, leaving 4 bases of the junction unmatched. The CDR3 here is CASSFPDRGQYF. CDR3 nucleotides: TGTGCCAGCAGTTTCCCGGACAGGGGACAGTACTTC.

This clone was counted a few times. The chain is built from TRBV4-1 and TRBJ1-1, with D uncertain. Germline CDR1 and CDR2: MGHRA and YSYEKL. Trimming cost V 5 bases and J 4 bases, with 14 bases left between them. The CDR3 runs to 14 residues. DNA for the CDR3: TGCGCCAGCAGCTATGGACTTATTGGCACTGAAGCTTTCTTT. Encoded protein: CASSYGLIGTEAFF.

The V and J genes are TRBV5-1 and TRBJ2-1; 7 nucleotides align to TRBD1. Trimming at V came to 4 bases and at J to 4 bases, leaving 8 bases not matched to a gene. The CDR3 is 15 residues long. Looked up from germline, CDR1 is SGHRS and CDR2 is YFSETQ. The CDR3 DNA follows: TGCGCCAGCAGCGTTGGGGACAGCTTTTACAATGAGCAGTTCTTC. It yields the protein CASSVGDSFYNEQFF.

The chain joins TRBV7-9 to TRBJ2-1, with 8 bases fitting TRBD2. From germline, CDR1 is SEHNR and CDR2 FQNEAQ (reference sequence). The CDR3 has 18 residues. Trimming took 4 bases from V and 6 from J; bases not matched to a gene: 17. The CDR3 DNA reads TGTGCCAGCAGCTCGACAGGTTCACTAGCGGTCGCGGGCAATGAGCAGTTCTTC. It encodes CASSSTGSLAVAGNEQFF.

The V gene is TRBV6-2 or TRBV6-3, the J gene TRBJ2-2, with TRBD1 as a possible D gene (5 bases). V shed 2 bases and J shed 0 bases, with 10 bases lying between them. Germline assignment: CDR1 MNHEY and CDR2 SVGEGT. The CDR3 is 16 residues long. The CDR3 bases are TGTGCCAGCAGTTACGGGCAGGGTACGAACACCGGGGAGCTGTTTTTT. This codes for CASSYGQGTNTGELFF.

The rearrangement uses TRBV7-2 and TRBJ2-7; 10 nucleotides align to TRBD2. Germline CDR1 and CDR2: SGHTA and FQGNSA. Trimming cost V 1 base and J 4 bases; bases outside gene matches: 7. The CDR3 covers 16 residues. The DNA for the CDR3 is TGTGCCAGCAGCTTAGGGCTAGCGGGAGACGGGTACGAGCAGTACTTC. It is translated as CASSLGLAGDGYEQYF.

The V gene is TRBV6-5, the J gene TRBJ1-1, with 7 bases lining up with TRBD1. CDR3 length equals 15 residues. J lost 3 bases, V lost 6 bases, and 10 bases had no gene match. In germline, CDR1 is MNHEY, CDR2 SVGAGI. CDR3 bases: TGTGCCAGCAGCCCAAAAAGGCAGGGGGACACTGAAGCTTTCTTT. Translating it yields CASSPKRQGDTEAFF.

This clone showed up just once. V and J are TRBV28 and TRBJ2-7; TRBD2 matches 10 bases. Germline CDR1 reads MDHEN; CDR2 reads SYDVKM. The length of the CDR3 is 15 residues. Losses at the gene ends were 6 bases for V and 0 bases for J; bases not matched to a gene: 5. CDR3 residues: CASSKPSGSSYEQYF. The CDR3 DNA is TGTGCCAGCAGCAAGCCTAGCGGGAGCTCCTACGAGCAGTACTTC.

This clone turned up a few times. The chain links TRBV6-2 or TRBV6-3 to TRBJ2-1; TRBD2 agrees at 12 bases. Germline V gene sequence: CDR1 MNHEY, CDR2 SVGEGT. The CDR3 length is 14 residues. Trimming took 5 bases from V and 7 from J; bases not matched to a gene: 3. The CDR3 region has the DNA TGTGCCAGCAGTCCCGGGACTAGCGGGAATGAGCAGTTCTTC. Its translation is CASSPGTSGNEQFF.

This clone was counted between two and nine times. The rearrangement uses TRBV28 and TRBJ2-7; TRBD1 matches 7 bases. The V and J ends lost 1 base and 1 base, in that order; junction bases with no gene match: 10. The CDR3 runs 17 residues. Germline lookup yields CDR1 MDHEN and CDR2 SYDVKM. The CDR3 region is CASSLSQYRGRSYEQYF. The CDR3 bases are TGTGCCAGCAGTTTATCCCAATACAGGGGAAGATCCTACGAGCAGTACTTC.

The gene calls are TRBV20-1 and TRBJ1-2; 9 bases map to TRBD1. Unmatched junction bases numbered 9, after V lost 3 bases and J lost 7 bases. This CDR3 comprises 14 residues. Germline values: CDR1 DFQATT, CDR2 SNEGSKA (reference sequence). CDR3 sequence reads: CSASTQQGAGGYTF. In nucleotides, the CDR3 is TGCAGTGCTAGTACGCAACAGGGGGCGGGTGGCTACACCTTC.

The V and J genes are TRBV7-2 and TRBJ2-3; 13 bases match TRBD2. This CDR3 is 17 amino acids long. With V trimmed by 3 bases and J by 5 bases, 8 bases remained unmatched. CDR1 SGHTA and CDR2 FQGNSA come from the germline V gene. The CDR3 region is CASSFLPTSGRKDTQYF. Here the CDR3 DNA reads TGTGCCAGCAGCTTTCTTCCGACTAGCGGGAGGAAAGATACGCAGTATTTT.

The chain is built from TRBV7-3 and TRBJ2-1, with D perhaps matching TRBD2 (5 bases). There are 14 residues in the CDR3. The V and J ends lost 2 bases and 7 bases respectively, with 12 bases between them. Germline CDR1 and CDR2: SGHTA and FQGTGA. CDR3 DNA sequence: TGTGCCAGCAGCTTAGGAGGCAGGACGAATGAGCAGTTCTTC. This translates into CASSLGGRTNEQFF.

The V gene is TRBV9, the J gene TRBJ1-3; D is possibly TRBD1 (5 bases). The CDR3 extends over 15 amino acids. CDR1 is SGDLS and CDR2 is YYNGEE in the germline V gene. Trimming removed 2 bases from V and 2 bases from J, with 11 bases in between. CDR3 amino acids: CASSVSGHPGNTIYF. CDR3 DNA: TGTGCCAGCAGCGTCTCAGGACACCCTGGAAACACCATATATTTT.

The V call is TRBV9, the J call TRBJ2-7; 11 nucleotides match TRBD2. The CDR3 sequence is 15 residues long. Germline lookup yields CDR1 SGDLS and CDR2 YYNGEE. Trimming took 0 bases from V and 5 from J; bases not matched to a gene: 4. CDR3 DNA: TGTGCCAGCAGCGTAGCTTTGACTAGCGGGGACGAGCAGTACTTC. Its translation: CASSVALTSGDEQYF.

This clone has a single count. J is TRBJ2-7 and V is TRBV7-2, with a tentative D call TRBD2 (6 bases). This CDR3 comprises 12 residues. V lost 5 bases, J lost 2 bases, and 7 bases lay in between. The germline gives CDR1 SGHTA, CDR2 FQGNSA. The DNA for the CDR3 is TGTGCCAGCAGCGGAGGGACCTACGAGCAGTACTTC. Translating it yields CASSGGTYEQYF.

V gene TRBV5-5 combines with J gene TRBJ2-3; D is possibly TRBD2 (6 bases). This CDR3 spans 15 amino acids. V lost 2 bases and J lost 6, with 16 bases in between. Germline lookup yields CDR1 SGHKS and CDR2 YYEKEE (reference sequence). The CDR3 region is CASSFPTGEADTQYF. The CDR3 region has the DNA TGTGCCAGCAGCTTCCCCACGGGAGAAGCCGATACGCAGTATTTT.

V usage is TRBV6-2 or TRBV6-3 and J usage is TRBJ2-7; D is possibly TRBD1 (5 bases). CDR1 MNHEY and CDR2 SVGEGT come from the germline V gene. This CDR3 has 14 residues. Trimming took 2 bases from V and 2 from J, leaving 10 bases between them. CDR3: CASSYAQGPYEQYF. The DNA for the CDR3 is TGTGCCAGCAGTTACGCCCAGGGTCCCTACGAGCAGTACTTC.